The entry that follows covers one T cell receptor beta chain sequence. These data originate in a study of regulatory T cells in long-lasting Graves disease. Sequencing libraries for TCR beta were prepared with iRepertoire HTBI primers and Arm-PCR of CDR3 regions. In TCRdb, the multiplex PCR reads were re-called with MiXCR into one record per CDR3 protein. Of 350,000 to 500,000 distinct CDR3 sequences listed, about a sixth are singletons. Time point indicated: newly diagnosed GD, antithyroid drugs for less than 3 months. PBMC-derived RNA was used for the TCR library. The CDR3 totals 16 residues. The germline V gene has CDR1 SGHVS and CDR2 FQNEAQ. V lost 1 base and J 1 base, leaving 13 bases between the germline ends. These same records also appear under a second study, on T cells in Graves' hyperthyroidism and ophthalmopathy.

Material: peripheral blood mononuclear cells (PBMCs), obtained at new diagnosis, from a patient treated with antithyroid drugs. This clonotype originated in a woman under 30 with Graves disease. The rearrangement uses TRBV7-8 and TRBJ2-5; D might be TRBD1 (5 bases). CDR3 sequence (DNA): TGTGCCAGCAGCTTAGTTCCAGGACACACCCAAGAGACCCAGTACTTC. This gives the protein CASSLVPGHTQETQYF.